This TCR beta chain was sequenced for a study of healthy donors' naive CD4 and CD8 T cells. Findings of the study overall: Roughly 13% of CD4/CD8 propensity variance appeared explained by V, J and CDR3 charge. Possible naive T cell homeostatic proliferation bias remained unaddressed.

The CDR3 is 14 residues long. Between the trimmed V and J ends, which lost 4 bases and 5 bases, there was a span of 14 bases. CDR1 and CDR2 from the germline V gene are MNHEY and SVGAGI. TCR libraries were built from around 0.45 ug of total RNA by linear amplification. TCRdb analysed the reads with MiXCR anew, one entry per CDR3 protein. The data hold approximately 180,000 distinct CDR3 sequences, with 74% observed a single time. A word on this clonotype: Its antigen is as yet unknown.

The V and J genes are TRBV6-5 and TRBJ1-1, with D possibly being TRBD1 (5 bases). This TCR was sampled from a pool of human donors in good health; the sample pools cells from several healthy donors. Sample: naive CD4+ and CD8+ T cells sorted from blood, pooled from several donors. The DNA of the CDR3 is TGTGCCAGCAGTTCCAGGGAAGTACGAACTGAAGCTTTCTTT. Its translation is CASSSREVRTEAFF.